Reported below is one T cell receptor beta chain. Assay: immunoSEQ multiplex PCR; the TCRdb copy retains only in-frame clones and omits some. The top ten hold over 4.5% of the sample, which has more than 11,000 clones, around three quarters seen once. This specimen comes from a study of T cell repertoires in ileal Crohn's disease. The CDR3 is 17 amino acids. Trimming removed 0 bases at V and 4 bases at J, with 16 bases between. CDR1 and CDR2 from the germline V gene are SGHRS and YFSETQ. The gene calls are TRBV5-1 and TRBJ2-2, with a possible D match to TRBD1 (6 bases). The specimen was ileal tissue. This sequence originates from an adult with Crohn's disease. In DNA form, the CDR3 reads TGCGCCAGCAGCTTGGCAGGGGTCACCCTGGGCACCGGGGAGCTGTTTTTT. The encoded protein is CASSLAGVTLGTGELFF.